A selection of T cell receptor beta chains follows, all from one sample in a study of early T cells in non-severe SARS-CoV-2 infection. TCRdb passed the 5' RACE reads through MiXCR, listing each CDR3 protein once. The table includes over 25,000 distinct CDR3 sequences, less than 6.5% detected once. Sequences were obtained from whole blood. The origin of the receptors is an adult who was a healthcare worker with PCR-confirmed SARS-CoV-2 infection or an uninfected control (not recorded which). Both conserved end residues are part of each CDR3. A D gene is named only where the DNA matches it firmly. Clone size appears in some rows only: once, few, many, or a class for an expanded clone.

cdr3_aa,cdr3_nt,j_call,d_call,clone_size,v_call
CATSRGWDRSDEQYF,TGTGCCACCAGCAGAGGGTGGGACAGAAGCGACGAGCAGTACTTC,TRBJ2-7,TRBD1,many,TRBV15
CASRALARPYNEQFF,TGTGCCAGCAGGGCTCTAGCTAGGCCCTACAATGAGCAGTTCTTC,TRBJ2-1,.,many,TRBV11-2
CASSDPWRNSPLHF,TGTGCCAGCAGTGATCCCTGGAGAAATTCACCCCTCCACTTT,TRBJ1-6,.,.,TRBV12-3/TRBV12-4
CAFKTGASTDTQYF,TGTGCCTTCAAGACAGGGGCTAGCACAGATACGCAGTATTTT,TRBJ2-3,TRBD1,few,TRBV30
CASSSTPTVGTEAFF,TGTGCCAGCAGCTCAACTCCTACAGTCGGCACTGAAGCTTTCTTT,TRBJ1-1,.,medium-sized,TRBV13
CASIRVGLSNQPQHF,TGTGCCAGCATTCGAGTAGGGCTAAGCAATCAGCCCCAGCATTTT,TRBJ1-5,.,.,TRBV28
CASSRGPLAYEQYF,TGTGCCAGCAGCCGGGGCCCGCTAGCCTACGAGCAGTACTTC,TRBJ2-7,.,.,TRBV5-6
CSARDSGTSGGGQYF,TGCAGTGCTAGAGATTCTGGGACTAGCGGGGGCGGGCAGTATTTT,TRBJ2-3,TRBD2,many,TRBV20-1
CASSKRDFGHEQFF,TGTGCCAGCAGCAAAAGGGACTTTGGACATGAGCAGTTCTTC,TRBJ2-1,.,.,TRBV6-6
CASSLVGANYGYTF,TGTGCCAGCAGCTTAGTCGGGGCTAACTATGGCTACACCTTC,TRBJ1-2,.,few,TRBV7-6
CAISSPGTGVYNEQFF,TGTGCCATCAGCAGCCCTGGGACAGGGGTTTACAATGAGCAGTTCTTC,TRBJ2-1,TRBD1,many,TRBV10-3
CSASKDTNYEQYF,TGCAGTGCTAGTAAGGACACAAACTACGAGCAGTACTTC,TRBJ2-7,.,many,TRBV20-1
CASSLAPNTDTQYF,TGTGCCAGCAGCTTGGCCCCCAACACAGATACGCAGTATTTT,TRBJ2-3,.,few,TRBV5-5
CASSKGLRQEQYF,TGTGCCAGCAGCAAAGGCCTTAGACAAGAGCAGTACTTC,TRBJ2-7,.,many,TRBV7-2
CASSPRTGRGGRLDTQYF,TGTGCCAGCAGCCCAAGAACAGGGCGGGGGGGCCGTTTAGATACGCAGTATTTT,TRBJ2-3,TRBD2,many,TRBV7-2
CASSYSNRDQPQHF,TGTGCCAGCAGTTACTCGAACCGAGATCAGCCCCAGCATTTT,TRBJ1-5,.,many,TRBV6-2/TRBV6-3
CASSYRTVQINYGYTF,TGTGCCAGCAGCTACCGGACAGTTCAAATTAACTATGGCTACACCTTC,TRBJ1-2,.,few,TRBV28
CASSFGQARTYEQYF,TGTGCCAGCAGTTTCGGACAGGCAAGGACCTACGAGCAGTACTTC,TRBJ2-7,TRBD1,.,TRBV12-3/TRBV12-4
CSPRQGMADTQYF,TGCAGCCCTCGGCAGGGGATGGCAGATACGCAGTATTTT,TRBJ2-3,.,once,TRBV20-1
CASSQPASSGNTIYF,TGTGCCAGCTCACAACCCGCTTCCTCTGGAAACACCATATATTTT,TRBJ1-3,.,many,TRBV18
CASSPPRILLHNEQFF,TGTGCCAGCAGTCCACCAAGGATACTTCTACACAATGAGCAGTTCTTC,TRBJ2-1,.,many,TRBV28
CASSETADNSPLHF,TGTGCCAGCAGTGAGACAGCGGATAATTCACCCCTCCACTTT,TRBJ1-6,.,.,TRBV2
CSAMTSFGAHGEQFF,TGCAGTGCTATGACTAGTTTCGGTGCGCACGGTGAGCAGTTCTTC,TRBJ2-1,.,medium-sized,TRBV20-1
CASSFFNRAYEQYF,TGTGCCAGCAGCTTCTTTAACAGAGCCTACGAGCAGTACTTC,TRBJ2-7,.,many,TRBV11-2
CAISEGSLIGGYTF,TGTGCCATCAGTGAGGGGAGCCTGATAGGAGGCTACACCTTC,TRBJ1-2,.,many,TRBV10-3
CASSQGGWSQPDEQFF,TGCGCCAGCAGCCAAGGGGGGTGGAGCCAGCCTGATGAGCAGTTCTTC,TRBJ2-1,.,many,TRBV4-3
CASRPRGETGNTIYF,TGTGCCAGCAGGCCCCGCGGGGAGACAGGAAACACCATATATTTT,TRBJ1-3,.,many,TRBV7-9
CASSLPADGELFF,TGTGCCAGCTCACTCCCGGCCGACGGGGAGCTGTTTTTT,TRBJ2-2,.,few,TRBV18
CASRRRPGEFSEQYF,TGTGCCAGCAGACGACGGCCAGGGGAATTTTCCGAGCAGTACTTC,TRBJ2-7,.,many,TRBV6-5
CASGTSGISTDTQYF,TGTGCCAGCGGGACTAGCGGGATCAGCACAGATACGCAGTATTTT,TRBJ2-3,TRBD2,.,TRBV7-2
CASHWGPPEAGELFF,TGTGCCAGTCACTGGGGACCTCCCGAGGCCGGGGAGCTGTTTTTT,TRBJ2-2,.,many,TRBV28
CASDRQGSNQPQHF,TGTGCCAGTGACCGACAGGGAAGCAATCAGCCCCAGCATTTT,TRBJ1-5,TRBD1,many,TRBV19
CAWRWLASDTQYF,TGTGCCTGGAGGTGGCTAGCATCTGATACGCAGTATTTT,TRBJ2-3,.,.,TRBV30
CASSVQDRATDTQYF,TGTGCCAGCAGCGTTCAGGACAGGGCCACAGATACGCAGTATTTT,TRBJ2-3,TRBD1,few,TRBV9
CASSWNRVLNYGYTF,TGTGCCAGCAGCTGGAACAGGGTCCTAAACTATGGCTACACCTTC,TRBJ1-2,.,many,TRBV7-2
CASTVTGVVNEQFF,TGTGCCAGCACCGTGACAGGGGTGGTCAATGAGCAGTTCTTC,TRBJ2-1,TRBD1,few,TRBV6-2/TRBV6-3
CASSLTGGDEKLFF,TGTGCCAGCAGCTTGACAGGGGGAGATGAAAAACTGTTTTTT,TRBJ1-4,TRBD1,many,TRBV11-1
CSVTRQGATNEKLFF,TGCAGCGTTACCCGACAGGGGGCGACTAATGAAAAACTGTTTTTT,TRBJ1-4,TRBD1,.,TRBV29-1
CASSLRLAGGPANEQFF,TGCGCCAGCAGCCTCAGACTAGCGGGGGGGCCAGCCAATGAGCAGTTCTTC,TRBJ2-1,TRBD2,many,TRBV4-3
CASSPGTGASYEQYF,TGTGCCAGCTCACCGGGGACAGGGGCTAGCTACGAGCAGTACTTC,TRBJ2-7,TRBD1,few,TRBV18
CASSSFYNNEQFF,TGTGCCAGCAGCTCTTTTTACAACAATGAGCAGTTCTTC,TRBJ2-1,.,many,TRBV7-2
CASSFFLTGGASYTF,TGTGCCAGCAGTTTCTTTTTAACAGGGGGCGCGAGCTACACCTTC,TRBJ1-2,TRBD1,many,TRBV5-6
CSARTGARYNEQFF,TGCAGTGCTCGTACAGGGGCTCGATACAATGAGCAGTTCTTC,TRBJ2-1,TRBD1,many,TRBV20-1
CASSQDRVFRDGYTF,TGCGCCAGCAGCCAAGACAGGGTATTCCGTGATGGCTACACCTTC,TRBJ1-2,.,.,TRBV4-3
CASSLSVGQTNTEAFF,TGTGCCAGCAGTTTATCAGTAGGACAGACGAACACTGAAGCTTTCTTT,TRBJ1-1,.,many,TRBV28
CASSVWGATYEQYF,TGTGCCAGCAGTGTATGGGGGGCGACCTACGAGCAGTACTTC,TRBJ2-7,.,many,TRBV6-1
CASSLFRQGSYEQYF,TGTGCCAGCAGCTTATTCCGACAGGGCTCCTACGAGCAGTACTTC,TRBJ2-7,TRBD1,.,TRBV7-8
CASSLDPRPGSPLHF,TGTGCCAGCAGCTTAGACCCCCGGCCCGGTTCACCCCTCCACTTT,TRBJ1-6,.,.,TRBV7-2
CASSPYGNEQFF,TGTGCCAGCTCACCCTATGGGAATGAGCAGTTCTTC,TRBJ2-1,.,many,TRBV18
CASSYITGSLDQPQHF,TGTGCCAGCAGCTATATTACAGGGAGTTTGGATCAGCCCCAGCATTTT,TRBJ1-5,.,many,TRBV7-2
CSASRSSYNSPLHF,TGCAGTGCTAGCAGGAGCTCCTATAATTCACCCCTCCACTTT,TRBJ1-6,.,many,TRBV20-1
CASSPPTGSYEQYF,TGTGCCAGCAGCCCCCCGACAGGTTCCTACGAGCAGTACTTC,TRBJ2-7,.,medium-sized,TRBV7-9
CASSQSVVGQGSNTGELFF,TGCGCCAGCAGCCAATCGGTAGTGGGACAGGGCTCGAACACCGGGGAGCTGTTTTTT,TRBJ2-2,TRBD1,medium-sized,TRBV4-3
CASSLKGKSYNSPLHF,TGTGCCAGCAGTTTGAAGGGGAAGTCCTATAATTCACCCCTCCACTTT,TRBJ1-6,.,.,TRBV27
CASSVLGLGSYEQYF,TGTGCCAGCAGCGTACTAGGCTTGGGATCCTACGAGCAGTACTTC,TRBJ2-7,.,few,TRBV5-6